These 31 T cell receptor beta chains were all obtained from the same sample, sequenced in a study of cytomegalovirus exposure and HLA in healthy donors. The primer mix had 60 Vbeta and 13 Jbeta primers. Sequencing was performed with immunoSEQ multiplex PCR; in TCRdb, only in-frame clones are kept and a portion is missing. The table records over 100,000 clones, roughly 78% of them present only once. The sequencing sample was made of PBMCs. The receptors shown here come from a woman in her forties in good health and CMV-seronegative.

The chain links TRBV11-2 to TRBJ2-3, with 10 nucleotides matching TRBD2. V lost 8 bases to trimming and J lost 6 bases; unmatched junction nucleotides: 20. Germline V gene lookup returns CDR1 SGHAT and CDR2 FQNNGV. The length of the CDR3 is 18 residues. The CDR3 sequence: CASGEASGSFLQRDTQYF. The CDR3 coding sequence is TGTGCCAGCGGGGAGGCTAGCGGGAGTTTCCTTCAGCGGGATACGCAGTATTTT.

V gene TRBV7-9 combines with J gene TRBJ1-5; 9 positions match TRBD1. Trimming cost V 5 bases and J 2 bases; bases outside gene matches: 7. Germline CDR1 is SEHNR and CDR2 is FQNEAQ (reference sequence). This CDR3 comprises 16 residues. CDR3 bases: TGTGCCAGCAGCCTAGGGACAGGGTCGGGCAATCAGCCCCAGCATTTT. Translated, it gives CASSLGTGSGNQPQHF.

Here the CDR3 reads CASSFPGQLNEKLFF. As DNA, the CDR3 is TGTGCCAGCAGCTTCCCTGGACAGCTTAATGAAAAACTGTTTTTT. The J gene is TRBJ1-4, the V gene TRBV7-9, with D maybe TRBD1 (6 bases). The V end was cut by 3 bases, the J end by 4 bases, with 12 bases between. The CDR3 is 15 amino acids. Germline assignment: CDR1 SEHNR and CDR2 FQNEAQ (reference sequence).

This clone was recorded a few times. The V call is TRBV7-9, the J call TRBJ2-7; D is possibly TRBD1 (6 bases). Trimming left V 5 bases short and J 5 bases short, with 19 bases between. The CDR3 is 15 amino acids. CDR1 and CDR2 (germline): SEHNR, FQNEAQ (reference sequence). The DNA of the CDR3 is TGTGCCAGCAGCCCAGGGGTTGTGGGTAGGGACGAGCAGTACTTC. Translated, it gives CASSPGVVGRDEQYF.

The V call is TRBV4-2, the J call TRBJ2-7, with TRBD2 matching over 7 bases. CDR3 length: 14 residues. Per the germline V gene, CDR1 is LGHNA and CDR2 is YNFKEQ. The ends lost 3 bases at V and 4 bases at J; junction bases unmatched: 6. DNA for the CDR3: TGTGCCAGCAGCCATCAGTCTAGCGGTTACGAGCAGTACTTC. It encodes CASSHQSSGYEQYF.

This clone has more than one count but fewer than ten. One end of the junction fails to match germline, which may point to a read error. The gene calls are TRBV7-9 and TRBJ2-1; TRBD2 matches at 9 bases. The CDR3 sequence is 17 residues long. The V gene's germline CDR1 is SEHNR and CDR2 FQNEAQ (reference sequence). The CDR3, as DNA: TGTTCCAGCAGGATTCTGGCGGGAGGGCCAGAGGGATATGAGCAGTTCTTC. Amino acids: CSSRILAGGPEGYEQFF.

The rearrangement links TRBV27 to TRBJ2-1; maybe TRBD1 (6 bases). V was cut by 7 bases and J by 2 bases, with 18 bases left in between. The CDR3 has 16 amino acids. Germline V gene lookup returns CDR1 MNHEY and CDR2 SMNVEV (reference sequence). CDR3 loop: CASNHIQGVAYNEQFF. DNA of the CDR3: TGTGCCAGCAACCATATACAGGGCGTCGCCTACAATGAGCAGTTCTTC.

The chain couples TRBV4-3 to TRBJ1-2; the D gene is possibly TRBD1 (6 bases). CDR1 is LGHNA and CDR2 is YSLEER in the germline V gene. V lost 1 base to trimming and J lost 8 bases, with 20 bases between them. The CDR3 loop spans 16 amino acids. The CDR3 spells CASSQAALDSSSGYTF. The CDR3 coding sequence is TGCGCCAGCAGCCAAGCCGCCCTGGACAGCTCATCCGGCTACACCTTC.

V gene TRBV7-9 combines with J gene TRBJ2-3; the match to TRBD2 covers 11 bases. Germline V CDR1 and CDR2: SEHNR, FQNEAQ (reference sequence). J lost 1 base, V lost 5 bases, and 5 bases had no gene match. The CDR3 length is 16 residues. The CDR3, as DNA: TGTGCCAGCAGCCACGGACTAGCGGGCCGCACAGATACGCAGTATTTT. This sequence encodes CASSHGLAGRTDTQYF.

In this sample, this clone turned up once. The chain is built from TRBV21-1 and TRBJ2-5; TRBD1 is the table's D call and was not checked against the DNA. Gene TRBJ2-7 matches the end of the DNA better, so the J call may be wrong. TRBV21-1 is a pseudogene locus. This CDR3 is built from 18 residues. This CDR3 reads CASSKKRGPGPRGYEQYF. The CDR3 DNA is TGTGCCAGCAGCAAAAAAAGGGGTCCCGGGCCCAGGGGCTACGAGCAGTACTTC.

In DNA, the CDR3 is TGTGCCAGCAGTCGACTCGGGGGTGGCTACACCTTC. Residues: CASSRLGGGYTF. The chain recombines TRBV14 with TRBJ1-2; possibly TRBD1 for D (5 bases). The CDR3 is 12 amino acids. Deletions cut 6 bases from V and 7 bases from J, with 12 bases between. The germline gives CDR1 SGHDN, CDR2 FVKESK. The complete variable domain, with remaining parts taken from reference TRBV14 and TRBJ1-2, reads EAGVTQFPSHSVIEKGQTVTLRCDPISGHDNLYWYRRVMGKEIKFLLHFVKESKQDESGMPNNRFLAERTGGTYSTLKVQPAELEDSGVYFCASSRLGGGYTFGSGTRLTVV.

V gene TRBV5-1 combines with J gene TRBJ2-5, with a weak D call TRBD1 (8 bases). This CDR3 spans 16 amino acids. CDR1 and CDR2 from the germline V gene are SGHRS and YFSETQ. Trimming removed 0 bases from V and 4 bases from J, with 16 bases in between. This chain's CDR3 is CASSLGGGQVRETQYF. DNA for the CDR3: TGCGCCAGCAGCTTGGGGGGGGGACAGGTTCGAGAGACCCAGTACTTC.

Here the CDR3 reads CSALQAQETQYF. Written as DNA, the CDR3 is TGCAGCGCCCTCCAAGCACAAGAGACCCAGTACTTC. The chain carries TRBV29-1 and TRBJ2-5; unclear D gene. This CDR3 comprises 12 residues. The germline gives CDR1 SQVTM, CDR2 ANQGSEA. Trimming removed 7 bases at V and 2 bases at J, with 11 bases between.

The rearrangement joins TRBV19 to TRBJ2-7; D is possibly TRBD2 (6 bases). CDR3 length equals 12 residues. Germline lookup yields CDR1 LNHDA and CDR2 SQIVND (reference sequence). V lost 6 bases, J lost 3 bases, and 9 bases lay in between. CDR3 sequence (DNA): TGTGCCAGTAGCTCGGGAGACTACGAGCAGTACTTC. Encoded protein: CASSSGDYEQYF.

CDR3 coding DNA: TGTGCCAGCAGTGCTCTGACAGGGGGCAACACTGAAGCTTTCTTT. Translating gives CASSALTGGNTEAFF. The chain employs TRBV27 and TRBJ1-1; the match to TRBD1 covers 10 bases. The CDR3 extends over 15 amino acids. With 5 bases clipped from V and 2 bases from J, the junction kept 5 bases outside the gene matches. Germline V gene sequence: CDR1 MNHEY, CDR2 SMNVEV (reference sequence).

This clone has a handful of counts. J is TRBJ2-1 and V is TRBV29-1; 10 bases fit TRBD2. The ends lost 8 bases at V and 11 bases at J; junction bases unmatched: 12. The CDR3 loop spans 13 amino acids. Germline V lookup: CDR1 SQVTM, CDR2 ANQGSEA. CDR3 bases: TGCAGCAACCGAGGACTAGCGGACAGGAAGCAGTTCTTC. It encodes CSNRGLADRKQFF.

V and J are TRBV11-2 and TRBJ2-5; possible D gene TRBD1, 5 bases. CDR1 and CDR2 from the germline V gene are SGHAT and FQNNGV. CDR3 length: 16 amino acids. The germline V and J ends were trimmed by 1 base and 3 bases, with 15 bases remaining between them. CDR3 sequence: CASSLGTQIVKETQYF. Written as DNA, the CDR3 is TGTGCCAGCAGCTTAGGGACACAAATTGTCAAAGAGACCCAGTACTTC.

This clone was counted only a few times. The rearrangement uses TRBV4-2 and TRBJ2-4; D is uncertain. CDR3 length: 14 residues. The germline V gene has CDR1 LGHNA and CDR2 YNFKEQ. Trimming cost V 0 bases and J 1 base, with 4 bases left between them. The CDR3 here is CASSQDAAKNIQYF. The CDR3 nucleotides are TGTGCCAGCAGCCAAGATGCGGCCAAAAACATTCAGTACTTC.

This chain links TRBV29-1 with TRBJ1-5, with 7 bases matching TRBD1. Germline V gives CDR1 SQVTM, CDR2 ANQGSEA. Trimming removed 6 bases from V and 4 bases from J; junction bases left unmatched: 12. The CDR3 is made up of 15 amino acids. CDR3 residues: CSVTTTRDRNQPQHF. The CDR3 coding sequence is TGCAGCGTCACGACCACCCGGGACAGAAATCAGCCCCAGCATTTT.

This clone appeared a few times. This chain connects TRBV7-2 to TRBJ2-7; 10 bases map to TRBD1. The germline V gene encodes CDR1 SGHTA and CDR2 FQGNSA. V trimming: 3 bases; J trimming: 0 bases; junction bases outside the gene matches: 11. CDR3 length equals 18 residues. DNA for the CDR3: TGTGCCAGCAGCTTGCGGCGCCCCGGGACAGGGGCCTCCTACGAGCAGTACTTC. It codes for CASSLRRPGTGASYEQYF.

Turning to this clone: Lacking the conserved final phenylalanine or tryptophan, this CDR3 likely reflects a read error. The V gene is TRBV7-9, the J gene TRBJ1-2; D may be TRBD1 (6 bases). V lost 6 bases, J lost 8 bases, and 25 bases lay in between. Germline V gives CDR1 SEHNR, CDR2 FQNEAQ (reference sequence). The CDR3 extends over 16 amino acids. CDR3 loop: CASSSRNRVGGGGYTL. The CDR3 coding sequence is TGTGCCAGCAGTTCTCGAAACAGGGTCGGCGGGGGAGGCTACACCCTC.

The chain couples TRBV5-4 to TRBJ2-1, with D possibly being TRBD2 (5 bases). The V end lost 4 bases, the J end lost 7 bases, and 15 bases lay between the germline ends. CDR1 is SGHNT and CDR2 is YYREEE in the germline V gene (reference sequence). The CDR3 spans 14 residues. The CDR3 reads CASSPEGVGNEQFF. CDR3 coding DNA: TGTGCCAGCAGCCCAGAGGGAGTGGGTAATGAGCAGTTCTTC.

The V gene is TRBV4-3, the J gene TRBJ1-2; no clear D gene. V lost 2 bases to trimming and J lost 4 bases, with 8 bases between them. Germline CDR1 is LGHNA and CDR2 is YSLEER. The CDR3 covers 13 residues. As DNA, the CDR3 is TGCGCCAGCAGCCAAAGGAGAGGCTATGGCTACACCTTC. Residues: CASSQRRGYGYTF.

The chain recombines TRBV5-1 with TRBJ2-7; 10 positions match TRBD2. V lost 4 bases to trimming and J lost 2 bases; unmatched junction nucleotides: 3. The CDR3 contains 14 residues. Looked up from germline, CDR1 is SGHRS and CDR2 is YFSETQ. The CDR3 DNA reads as TGCGCCAGCAGCCCTACTAGCGGGACCTACGAGCAGTACTTC. Protein: CASSPTSGTYEQYF.

This clone was seen just once. The J gene is TRBJ1-2, the V gene TRBV28; tentative D call: TRBD1 (5 bases). V was trimmed by 6 bases and J by 5 bases, leaving 19 bases between them. Germline V CDR1 and CDR2: MDHEN, SYDVKM. The CDR3 runs 15 residues. The CDR3 is CASRLAGPLGYGYTF. CDR3 bases: TGTGCCAGCAGGCTTGCAGGGCCCTTAGGATATGGCTACACCTTC.

This clone was found a few times. The genes are TRBV14 and TRBJ2-2; no definite D call. Germline V gene sequence: CDR1 SGHDN, CDR2 FVKESK. The CDR3 runs 14 residues. Deletions cut 1 base from V and 1 base from J, with 4 bases between. The CDR3 DNA reads as TGTGCCAGCAGCCAAGGCAGGAACACCGGGGAGCTGTTTTTT. Encoded protein: CASSQGRNTGELFF.

The chain has TRBV27 and TRBJ2-1; TRBD2 aligns across 10 bases. CDR1 and CDR2 (germline): MNHEY, SMNVEV (reference sequence). The junction had 17 bases not matched to a gene; V was cut back by 11 bases and J by 7 bases. CDR3 size: 16 residues. The CDR3 DNA reads as TGTGCCGTCAAAAGCGGGAGGGCCGGCTTCTCGAATGAGCAGTTCTTC. This sequence encodes CAVKSGRAGFSNEQFF.

This chain uses TRBV21-1 with TRBJ1-3. TRBV21-1 is assigned pseudogene status. The CDR3 spans 14 residues. CDR3 nucleotides: TGTGCCAGCAGCTCACGGACTCATGGAAACACCATATATTTT. As protein: CASSSRTHGNTIYF.

This clone was counted only a few times. The gene calls are TRBV7-8 and TRBJ1-5; D uncertain. Looked up from germline, CDR1 is SGHVS and CDR2 is FQNEAQ. The CDR3 covers 14 residues. With 1 base removed from V and 2 bases from J, the gap between germline ends came to 6 bases. The CDR3 DNA reads as TGTGCCAGCAGCTTAGTCCGGGGCAATCAGCCCCAGCATTTT. Its translation: CASSLVRGNQPQHF.

For the CDR3, the DNA is TGTGCCAGCAGTAGGGGCGATAGCTCCTACGAGCAGTACTTC. Protein: CASSRGDSSYEQYF. The rearrangement links TRBV6-5 to TRBJ2-5; D possibly corresponds to TRBD1 (5 bases). The better agreement between TRBJ2-7 and the DNA end casts doubt on the J call. Per germline, CDR1 MNHEY and CDR2 SVGAGI. The CDR3 totals 14 residues.

The chain uses TRBV11-2 and TRBJ2-2; D perhaps matches TRBD1 (5 bases). Germline-derived CDR1 and CDR2 are SGHAT and FQNNGV. V lost 4 bases and J lost 4, with 16 bases in between. The CDR3 has 16 residues. CDR3 in DNA: TGTGCCAGCAGCTCTGGGGCACTTACAACCACCGGGGAGCTGTTTTTT. This gives the protein CASSSGALTTTGELFF.